A single sample gave rise to the 28 T cell receptor beta chains below, sequenced in a study of regulatory T cells in long-lasting Graves disease (dated by TCRdb to about 2021). Read against the paper, the sample's time point label means: newly diagnosed GD, antithyroid drugs for less than 3 months. For both TCR sequencing and RNA sequencing, RNA was extracted from PBMCs using TRIzol. Library construction relied on multiplex PCR. For sequencing, an Illumina HiSeq 4000 was employed. CDR3 regions were amplified by Arm-PCR with iRepertoire HTBI primers to construct TCR beta libraries. TCRdb reworked the public reads: Q25 trimming with fastp, MiXCR clone assembly, productive beta chains retained. Rows with a matching CDR3 protein are joined into one entry that keeps the most common DNA and genes. This sample lists roughly 560,000 distinct CDR3 sequences; about 15% were detected once. The ten most abundant clones make up around 25% of the sample.

These data were also filed under a second study, of T cells in Graves' hyperthyroidism and ophthalmopathy.

The sequencing here drew on peripheral blood mononuclear cells (PBMCs), taken at new diagnosis, from a patient treated with antithyroid drugs. Receptor source: a woman aged 35-65 years with Graves disease. Donor details come from another sample of the same person, matched by shared clones.

This CDR3 is CASSKTGKFFAFF. The CDR3 DNA follows: TGTGCCAGCAGCAAGACAGGGAAGTTTTTTGCTTTCTTT. The V gene is TRBV2, the J gene TRBJ1-1; 7 positions match TRBD1. The J segment lost 11 bases and the V segment lost 6 bases, leaving 12 bases of the junction unmatched. This CDR3 contains 13 residues. Germline V gene data show CDR1 as SNHLY and CDR2 as FYNNEI. Filled out from reference TRBV2 and TRBJ1-1, the complete variable domain reads EPEVTQTPSHQVTQMGQEVILRCVPISNHLYFYWYRQILGQKVEFLVSFYNNEISEKSEIFDDQFSVERPDGSNFTLKIRSTKLEDSAMYFCASSKTGKFFAFFGQGTRLTVV.

This clonotype has only a few counts. The chain joins TRBV7-3 to TRBJ1-6, with 8 bases that match TRBD1. V lost 5 bases, J lost 8 bases, and 5 bases stayed unmatched. The CDR3 loop spans 14 amino acids. Germline values: CDR1 SGHTA, CDR2 FQGTGA. The CDR3, as DNA: TGTGCCAGCAGCAAACAGGGGGTAGATTCACCCCTCCACTTT. Amino acids: CASSKQGVDSPLHF.

This clonotype turned up a few times. The CDR3 reads CASSLLSGPTNEKLFF. The CDR3 DNA reads as TGTGCCAGCAGCTTGTTATCAGGGCCTACTAATGAAAAACTGTTTTTT. The chain couples TRBV7-9 to TRBJ1-4, with a weak D call TRBD1 (5 bases). CDR1 and CDR2 (germline): SEHNR, FQNEAQ (reference sequence). V lost 3 bases and J lost 2, with 13 bases in between. The CDR3 contains 16 residues. The variable domain in full, completed from reference TRBV7-9 and TRBJ1-4, reads DTGVSQNPRHKITKRGQNVTFRCDPISEHNRLYWYRQTLGQGPEFLTYFQNEAQLEKSRLLSDRFSAERPKGSFSTLEIQRTEQGDSAMYLCASSLLSGPTNEKLFFGSGTQLSVL.

The chain joins TRBV12-3 or TRBV12-4 to TRBJ2-2, with 7 nucleotides matching TRBD2. The CDR3 is 14 amino acids. Germline trimming cut 4 bases from V and 6 bases from J; bases unmatched to any gene: 5. The CDR3 DNA reads TGTGCCAGCAGTTCAGTGGGAGGGCCCGGGGAGCTGTTTTTT. Encoded protein: CASSSVGGPGELFF.

This clonotype was seen ten or more times. The rearrangement joins TRBV6-9 to TRBJ2-3; maybe TRBD1 (5 bases). This CDR3 is built from 15 residues. V was cut by 3 bases and J by 1 base, with 11 bases left in between. Germline assignment: CDR1 MNHGY and CDR2 SVAAGI. The CDR3 nucleotides read TGTGCCAGCAGTTACTCGAAAGGGGGCACAGATACGCAGTATTTT. Protein sequence: CASSYSKGGTDTQYF.

This clonotype was observed many times. The chain joins TRBV12-3 or TRBV12-4 to TRBJ2-7; D might be TRBD1 (6 bases). Trimming took off 3 bases at V and 2 bases at J, with 14 bases between the two ends. This CDR3 is 15 amino acids long. The CDR3 region has the DNA TGTGCCAGCAGTTTCGGGCTTCAGGGGCCCTACGAGCAGTACTTC. Translation: CASSFGLQGPYEQYF.

The rearrangement uses TRBV6-2 or TRBV6-3 and TRBJ2-2; 10 bases line up with TRBD2. Per the germline V gene, CDR1 is MNHEY and CDR2 is SVGEGT. Trimming removed 4 bases from V and 6 bases from J; junction bases left unmatched: 5. The CDR3 runs 15 residues. The CDR3 DNA reads TGTGCCAGCAGTTGGCTAGCGGGGGCGCCCGGGGAGCTGTTTTTT. This gives the protein CASSWLAGAPGELFF.

This clonotype was recorded many times. This sequence joins TRBV18 and TRBJ2-7, with D maybe TRBD1 (6 bases). CDR3 length: 13 amino acids. Germline values: CDR1 KGHSH, CDR2 LQKENI. Trimming left V 4 bases short and J 2 bases short, with 9 bases between. The CDR3 loop reads CASSRDMTYEQYF. The CDR3 region has the DNA TGTGCCAGCTCACGGGACATGACCTACGAGCAGTACTTC.

V usage is TRBV20-1 and J usage is TRBJ2-1; D uncertain. Judging by the DNA end, TRBJ2-5 fits better; the J call may be wrong. The CDR3 sequence is 15 residues long. Germline V gene data show CDR1 as DFQATT and CDR2 as SNEGSKA (reference sequence). The DNA of the CDR3 is TGCAGTGCTAGTAGCCGTGCGCATTCCCAAGAGACCCAGTACTTC. It codes for CSASSRAHSQETQYF.

This clonotype has at least ten counts. The chain is built from TRBV3-1 and TRBJ1-6, with 8 bases that match TRBD1. The CDR3 covers 14 residues. Trimming cost V 1 base and J 7 bases; bases outside gene matches: 0. Germline assignment: CDR1 LGHDT and CDR2 YNNKEL (reference sequence). CDR3 loop: CASSQGQGNSPLHF. In nucleotides, the CDR3 is TGTGCCAGCAGCCAAGGACAGGGGAATTCACCCCTCCACTTT.

This clonotype has a count of ten or more. The chain links TRBV28 to TRBJ2-7, with D possibly TRBD1 on 6 matching bases. V was clipped by 8 bases and J by 3 bases, with 20 bases between them. The CDR3 totals 15 residues. Germline V lookup: CDR1 MDHEN, CDR2 SYDVKM. Here the CDR3 reads CASSLPGHSIYEQYF. In DNA form, the CDR3 reads TGTGCCAGCTCCTTACCGGGACACTCTATCTACGAGCAGTACTTC.

In its sample, this clonotype was seen a few times. The chain is built from TRBV30 and TRBJ1-3; D possibly corresponds to TRBD1 (5 bases). Germline-derived CDR1 and CDR2 are GTSNPN and SVGIG (reference sequence). The CDR3 has 13 amino acids. Trimming shortened V by 1 base and J by 3 bases, and 7 bases separated the two germline ends. CDR3 loop: CAWSAGSGNTIYF. The CDR3 DNA reads as TGTGCCTGGAGTGCAGGGAGTGGAAACACCATATATTTT.

V usage is TRBV2 and J usage is TRBJ2-2; D possibly matches TRBD1 or TRBD2 (5 bases each). CDR1 and CDR2 from the germline V gene are SNHLY and FYNNEI. The CDR3 consists of 13 residues. Trimming took 5 bases from V and 6 from J, leaving 10 bases between them. CDR3 sequence reads: CASSWMGAGELFF. The CDR3 DNA reads as TGTGCCAGCAGTTGGATGGGGGCCGGGGAGCTGTTTTTT.

The chain couples TRBV20-1 to TRBJ2-1, with no clear D. The CDR3 is 14 amino acids. Trimming took off 0 bases at V and 3 bases at J, with 9 bases between the two ends. Germline-derived CDR1 and CDR2 are DFQATT and SNEGSKA (reference sequence). The CDR3 nucleotides are TGCAGTGCTAGAGATATCGGAAACTACAATGAGCAGTTCTTC. This gives the protein CSARDIGNYNEQFF.

In its sample, this clonotype was seen a few times. V is TRBV6-1 and J is TRBJ1-6; 7 bases agree with TRBD1. The germline V gene has CDR1 MNHNS and CDR2 SASEGT. V shed 6 bases, J shed 4 bases, and the junction held 3 bases outside the gene matches. The CDR3 runs 14 residues. CDR3 bases: TGTGCCAGCAGCGGGGGACAGTATAATTCACCCCTCCACTTT. Translating gives CASSGGQYNSPLHF.

The table lists this clonotype with many counts. The chain is built from TRBV5-6 and TRBJ2-5, with D tentatively TRBD2 (6 bases). This CDR3 is 14 amino acids long. The V gene lost 6 bases and the J gene lost 4 bases, with 16 bases spanning the gap. Germline loops: CDR1 SGHDT, CDR2 YYEEEE. In DNA form, the CDR3 reads TGTGCCAGCAACTACTATAGCGGCGGAGAGACCCAGTACTTC. Translating gives CASNYYSGGETQYF.

This clonotype was seen more than once but under ten times. The DNA for the CDR3 is TGTGCCAGCAGCCAGACCGGGACAGGCCGGCGAGAGCAGTACTTC. Amino acids: CASSQTGTGRREQYF. The chain joins TRBV3-1 to TRBJ2-7; 8 nucleotides line up with TRBD1. J was trimmed by 7 bases and V by 3 bases; bases with no gene match: 11. CDR3 length: 15 residues. Germline assignment: CDR1 LGHDT and CDR2 YNNKEL (reference sequence).

In the case of this clonotype: The junction shows a germline mismatch at one end, possibly a read error. The chain has TRBV3-1 and TRBJ2-4; TRBD2 aligns across 9 bases. Germline V CDR1 and CDR2: LGHDT, YNNKEL (reference sequence). This CDR3 is 17 amino acids long. The DNA of the CDR3 is TGTGCCAGCAGCCAAGTGCTGGCGGGGGGGCCGAGTAATGAGCAGTCCTTC. The encoded protein is CASSQVLAGGPSNEQSF.

This clonotype came up a few times. This chain connects TRBV7-6 to TRBJ2-5, with unresolved D. V lost 5 bases to trimming and J lost 2 bases, with 12 bases between them. The CDR3 extends over 14 amino acids. The germline CDR1 and CDR2 sequences are SGHVS and FNYEAQ. CDR3 loop: CASSGVAEQETQYF. The DNA for the CDR3 is TGTGCCAGCAGCGGGGTGGCGGAACAAGAGACCCAGTACTTC.

This clonotype was recorded a few times. This chain joins TRBV12-5 and TRBJ2-1; no reliable D call. The germline V gene encodes CDR1 LGHNT and CDR2 FRNRAP. V was pared by 0 bases and J by 0 bases, with 12 bases between. The CDR3 extends over 17 amino acids. This chain's CDR3 is CASGLVSSPISYNEQFF. CDR3 sequence (DNA): TGTGCTAGTGGTTTGGTAAGTTCGCCGATCTCCTACAATGAGCAGTTCTTC.

Many counts were recorded for this clonotype. This chain uses TRBV11-2 with TRBJ2-7; tentatively, D is TRBD1 (5 bases). V gave up 4 bases and J gave up 2 bases, with 12 bases separating them. Germline V gives CDR1 SGHAT, CDR2 FQNNGV. The CDR3 sequence is 14 residues long. CDR3 bases: TGTGCCAGCAGCTCCCAGGACATCACCTACGAGCAGTACTTC. Residues: CASSSQDITYEQYF.

V usage is TRBV6-2 or TRBV6-3 and J usage is TRBJ1-4; D unresolved. The V end was cut by 7 bases, the J end by 12 bases, with 12 bases between. The CDR3 covers 11 residues. The V gene's germline CDR1 is MNHEY and CDR2 SVGEGT. The CDR3 nucleotides read TGTGCCAGCACCGCTGCTCAGGAACTGTTTTTT. The encoded protein is CASTAAQELFF.

This clonotype came up many times. The chain has TRBV28 and TRBJ2-7; 7 positions agree with TRBD2. CDR1 is MDHEN and CDR2 is SYDVKM in the germline V gene. The CDR3 is 17 residues long. Trimming removed 1 base from V and 0 bases from J; junction bases left unmatched: 9. DNA of the CDR3: TGTGCCAGCAGTTTATCCTTGGCGGGGGAGAGCTCCTACGAGCAGTACTTC. This gives the protein CASSLSLAGESSYEQYF.

The rearrangement uses TRBV18 and TRBJ2-3; D is ambiguous. Per germline, CDR1 KGHSH and CDR2 LQKENI. CDR3 length equals 17 residues. V lost 2 bases, J lost 8 bases, and 23 bases lay in between. CDR3 region: CASSPNVPTTPSGTQYF. In DNA, the CDR3 is TGTGCCAGCTCACCAAACGTACCCACTACGCCATCGGGTACGCAGTATTTT.

The sample holds a few counts of this clonotype. This chain uses TRBV12-3 or TRBV12-4 with TRBJ1-2; the match to TRBD1 covers 7 bases. V lost 8 bases and J lost 7; bases outside the gene matches: 7. This CDR3 has 12 amino acids. The CDR3: CASGDREPGYTF. Here the CDR3 DNA reads TGTGCCAGCGGAGACAGGGAACCTGGCTACACCTTC.

This clonotype was picked up many times. V is TRBV5-5 and J is TRBJ1-2; possible D gene TRBD1, 6 bases. The CDR3 runs to 15 residues. The V end lost 4 bases, the J end lost 4 bases, and 17 bases lay between the germline ends. Germline CDR1 reads SGHKS; CDR2 reads YYEKEE (reference sequence). The CDR3 loop reads CASSPGADRSYGYTF. CDR3 in DNA: TGTGCCAGCAGCCCGGGGGCAGACAGGTCCTATGGCTACACCTTC. The full variable domain, its missing parts supplied by reference TRBV5-5 and TRBJ1-2, is DAGVTQSPTHLIKTRGQQVTLRCSPISGHKSVSWYQQVLGQGPQFIFQYYEKEERGRGNFPDRFSARQFPNYSSELNVNALLLGDSALYLCASSPGADRSYGYTFGSGTRLTVV.

V usage is TRBV30 and J usage is TRBJ1-2, with D unresolved. V lost 4 bases and J lost 2, with 17 bases in between. Germline V lookup: CDR1 GTSNPN, CDR2 SVGIG (reference sequence). The CDR3 is made up of 15 amino acids. The CDR3 is CAWTPGGHGNYGYTF. CDR3 sequence (DNA): TGTGCCTGGACCCCCGGAGGCCATGGAAACTATGGCTACACCTTC.

This clonotype was counted ten times or more. One end of the junction varies from germline; a read error may be responsible. The chain has TRBV5-1 and TRBJ1-1; perhaps TRBD1 as D (5 bases). The V gene's germline CDR1 is SGHRS and CDR2 YFSETQ. The CDR3 runs 14 residues. CDR3 residues: CASSLRQMNTEAFF. As DNA, the CDR3 is TGTGCCAGCAGTCTGAGACAGATGAACACTGAAGCTTTCTTT.